One T cell receptor beta chain is described in this entry. Its antigen remains unknown. V was trimmed by 0 bases and J by 2 bases, leaving 15 bases between them. The CDR3 is 17 amino acids. Germline loops: CDR1 SGHAT, CDR2 FQNNGV. This sample was included in a study of cytomegalovirus exposure and HLA in healthy donors. PCR used 60 Vbeta primers and 13 Jbeta primers. The table came from immunoSEQ multiplex PCR; TCRdb's copy has only in-frame clones and leaves some out. The repertoire holds 150,000 to 200,000 clones, with 70% to 80% as singletons. General study findings and limits: Later work found most CMV-associated TCR beta chains apparently HLA-restricted.

The receptor comes from a woman between 45 and 65 years old in good health and CMV-seronegative. The sample comprised PBMCs. This sequence joins TRBV11-2 and TRBJ2-3; D call uncertain. The CDR3: CASSLDKEERVTDTQYF. CDR3 bases: TGTGCCAGCAGCTTAGATAAGGAAGAACGGGTCACAGATACGCAGTATTTT.